A single sample gave rise to the 28 T cell receptor beta chains below, sequenced in a study of blood T cells in healthy people across ages. The authors ran a second PCR of roughly 7 to 11 cycles using a sample-barcoded 5' primer and a J-beta primer mix. TCRdb used MiXCR to reprocess the 5' RACE reads, holding one entry per CDR3 protein. The sample holds 700,000 to 950,000 distinct CDR3 sequences, about three fifths seen once. Specimen: blood. The receptors here all came from a man younger than 40 in good health.

This clonotype was seen only a few times. The chain has TRBV5-1 and TRBJ2-1; a weak D match, TRBD1 (5 bases). CDR3 length equals 12 residues. CDR1 is SGHRS and CDR2 is YFSETQ in the germline V gene. Trimming removed 4 bases from V and 11 bases from J, with 13 bases in between. The CDR3 nucleotides read TGCGCCAGCAGCGAAAATAGGGGCCAGCAGTTCTTC. Translation: CASSENRGQQFF.

This clonotype was seen ten or more times. This chain links TRBV28 with TRBJ2-2; no definite D call. Germline loops: CDR1 MDHEN, CDR2 SYDVKM. V gave up 1 base and J gave up 1 base, with 13 bases separating them. This CDR3 region has 17 residues. The CDR3 DNA reads TGTGCCAGCAGTTTATCCTCGGACGAAGTGAACACCGGGGAGCTGTTTTTT. Translating gives CASSLSSDEVNTGELFF.

This clonotype was seen a handful of times. The CDR3 region has the DNA TGTGCCACCAGCAGAGATTTGGGGGGCCTTCTGGGGAATGAGCAGTTCTTC. The encoded protein is CATSRDLGGLLGNEQFF. The chain links TRBV15 to TRBJ2-1; either TRBD1 or TRBD2 may supply D (6 bases each). CDR3 length: 17 residues. Germline-derived CDR1 and CDR2 are LNHNV and YYDKDF (reference sequence). Deletions cut 0 bases from V and 7 bases from J, with 19 bases between.

Only a few counts were recorded for this clonotype. The chain links TRBV27 to TRBJ2-5; 10 bases are a match to TRBD1. The J segment lost 11 bases and the V segment lost 6 bases, leaving 12 bases of the junction unmatched. The CDR3 runs 14 residues. Germline values: CDR1 MNHEY, CDR2 SMNVEV (reference sequence). As DNA, the CDR3 is TGTGCCAGCAGAGCTCGACAGGGGGCGGGGGAGCAGTACTTC. It codes for CASRARQGAGEQYF.

This clonotype has just a few counts. This rearrangement joins TRBV2 to TRBJ2-5; D uncertain. CDR3 length: 14 residues. Trimming removed 0 bases from V and 4 bases from J, with 9 bases in between. Germline-derived CDR1 and CDR2 are SNHLY and FYNNEI. The CDR3 DNA reads as TGTGCCAGCAGTGAAGCGCTGGCTCCAGAGACCCAGTACTTC. This translates into CASSEALAPETQYF.

The gene calls are TRBV12-3 or TRBV12-4 and TRBJ2-3; D is possibly TRBD2 (6 bases). The CDR3 totals 16 residues. Trimming took off 5 bases at V and 4 bases at J, with 19 bases between the two ends. CDR3 in amino acids: CASSPGAGKSADTQYF. The DNA for the CDR3 is TGTGCCAGCAGTCCTGGGGCGGGGAAAAGTGCAGATACGCAGTATTTT.

V gene TRBV7-3 combines with J gene TRBJ2-3; weak D call: TRBD2 (6 bases). The CDR3 runs to 18 residues. The germline gives CDR1 SGHTA, CDR2 FQGTGA. V dropped 1 base and J dropped 0 bases, with 17 bases sitting between them. This CDR3 reads CASSLSSVAALSTDTQYF. In DNA, the CDR3 is TGTGCCAGCAGCTTAAGTAGTGTAGCGGCTCTCAGCACAGATACGCAGTATTTT.

The CDR3 spells CAIRPSGGAHEQFF. DNA for the CDR3: TGTGCCATCAGGCCTAGCGGGGGGGCACATGAGCAGTTCTTC. This chain connects TRBV10-3 to TRBJ2-1, with 12 bases identical to TRBD2. The CDR3 sequence is 14 residues long. Germline CDR1 ENHRY, CDR2 SYGVKD. Losses at the gene ends were 6 bases for V and 8 bases for J; bases not matched to a gene: 5.

The chain couples TRBV28 to TRBJ2-4; 11 nucleotides align to TRBD1. Germline V gene sequence: CDR1 MDHEN, CDR2 SYDVKM. Germline trimming cut 6 bases from V and 8 bases from J; bases unmatched to any gene: 6. The CDR3 is made up of 14 amino acids. The DNA for the CDR3 is TGTGCCAGCAGCTCCGGGACAGGGGGGGACATTCAGTACTTC. Translation gives CASSSGTGGDIQYF.

A note on this clonotype: One end of the junction does not line up with germline, which may come from a read error. The chain employs TRBV7-9 and TRBJ1-1; unclear D gene. The CDR3 length is 13 residues. The germline CDR1 and CDR2 sequences are SEHNR and FQNEAQ (reference sequence). This CDR3 is CASDHWRNTDAFF. The CDR3 DNA is TGTGCCAGCGATCATTGGAGGAACACTGACGCTTTCTTT.

V and J are TRBV12-3 or TRBV12-4 and TRBJ2-7; D is uncertain. This CDR3 spans 12 amino acids. Deletions cut 1 base from V and 5 bases from J, with 6 bases between. In nucleotides, the CDR3 is TGTGCCAGCAGTTTAGGAGCCAACGAGCAGTACTTC. It codes for CASSLGANEQYF.

J is TRBJ2-1 and V is TRBV20-1; 11 positions agree with TRBD2. This CDR3 spans 14 amino acids. Germline V gene sequence: CDR1 DFQATT, CDR2 SNEGSKA (reference sequence). V lost 4 bases and J lost 7; bases outside the gene matches: 6. Here the CDR3 DNA reads TGCAGTGCTACGCCGGGACTAGCGGTTAATGAGCAGTTCTTC. This codes for CSATPGLAVNEQFF.

The chain combines TRBV7-9 with TRBJ2-1; 10 nucleotides line up with TRBD2. The CDR3 runs to 16 residues. Trimming cost V 5 bases and J 4 bases; bases outside gene matches: 8. Germline lookup yields CDR1 SEHNR and CDR2 FQNEAQ (reference sequence). Here the CDR3 reads CASSPLSGGPYNEQFF. CDR3 sequence (DNA): TGTGCCAGCAGCCCACTTAGCGGGGGGCCATACAATGAGCAGTTCTTC.

The genes are TRBV20-1 and TRBJ1-2; D might be TRBD1 (5 bases). Trimming shortened V by 3 bases and J by 7 bases, and 12 bases separated the two germline ends. CDR3 length equals 12 residues. Germline V gene lookup returns CDR1 DFQATT and CDR2 SNEGSKA (reference sequence). The CDR3 region is CSASGTISGYTF. CDR3 nucleotide sequence: TGCAGTGCTAGCGGGACTATCAGTGGCTACACCTTC.

This clonotype was found once. This rearrangement joins TRBV7-8 to TRBJ2-1, with TRBD2 identical over 8 bases. Germline CDR1 reads SGHVS; CDR2 reads FQNEAQ. Trimming cost V 4 bases and J 7 bases; bases outside gene matches: 12. The CDR3 has 16 amino acids. CDR3 sequence: CASSYRAGEPGNEQFF. As DNA, the CDR3 is TGTGCCAGCAGCTATCGAGCGGGGGAACCGGGTAATGAGCAGTTCTTC.

V is TRBV7-2 and J is TRBJ1-2; tentative D call: TRBD1 (5 bases). The V gene's germline CDR1 is SGHTA and CDR2 FQGNSA. V lost 2 bases to trimming and J lost 1 base, with 11 bases between them. The CDR3 spans 15 residues. For the CDR3, the DNA is TGTGCCAGCAGCTTACCCCCCCAGGGTAACTATGGCTACACCTTC. Translating it yields CASSLPPQGNYGYTF.

This clonotype was seen at least ten times. This chain links TRBV5-6 with TRBJ2-6; D perhaps matches TRBD2 (5 bases). V dropped 2 bases and J dropped 0 bases, with 12 bases sitting between them. The germline CDR1 and CDR2 sequences are SGHDT and YYEEEE. This CDR3 is built from 17 residues. CDR3 loop: CASSFILTSSGANVLTF. The CDR3 DNA sequence: TGTGCCAGCAGCTTCATCCTCACTAGCTCTGGGGCCAACGTCCTGACTTTC. The complete variable domain, with remaining parts taken from reference TRBV5-6 and TRBJ2-6, reads DAGVTQSPTHLIKTRGQQVTLRCSPKSGHDTVSWYQQALGQGPQFIFQYYEEEERQRGNFPDRFSGHQFPNYSSELNVNALLLGDSALYLCASSFILTSSGANVLTFGAGSRLTVL.

This clonotype has ten or more counts. The chain has TRBV5-1 and TRBJ2-5; 15 nucleotides match TRBD2. CDR3 length equals 16 residues. Germline CDR1 reads SGHRS; CDR2 reads YFSETQ. V lost 3 bases and J lost 4; bases outside the gene matches: 4. The CDR3 sequence is CASSSGLAGGRETQYF. The CDR3 bases are TGCGCCAGCAGCTCGGGACTAGCGGGGGGTAGAGAGACCCAGTACTTC.

This clonotype was counted once. This chain links TRBV7-6 with TRBJ2-1, with D tentatively TRBD2 (5 bases). CDR1 is SGHVS and CDR2 is FNYEAQ in the germline V gene. The V end was cut by 1 base, the J end by 4 bases, with 17 bases between. The CDR3 loop spans 17 amino acids. The CDR3 DNA is TGTGCCAGCAGCTTAGTAGGGAGCGGAGGAAAATACAATGAGCAGTTCTTC. Residues: CASSLVGSGGKYNEQFF.

The chain has TRBV4-3 and TRBJ2-5; D is possibly TRBD1 (6 bases). The J call is in doubt because the DNA end fits TRBJ2-7 better. The CDR3 totals 14 residues. The germline gives CDR1 LGHNA, CDR2 YSLEER. Here the CDR3 DNA reads TGCGCCAGCAGCCCCTCAGTCAGGGGTGGCGAGCAGTACTTC. Residues: CASSPSVRGGEQYF.

The rearrangement links TRBV7-9 to TRBJ2-5, with D maybe TRBD1 (6 bases). The V and J ends lost 4 bases and 4 bases respectively, with 19 bases between them. The CDR3 sequence is 16 residues long. The germline V gene encodes CDR1 SEHNR and CDR2 FQNEAQ (reference sequence). The CDR3 DNA reads TGTGCCAGCAGCTCAAACTCAGGCATGGACAGAGAGACCCAGTACTTC. It specifies CASSSNSGMDRETQYF.

J is TRBJ2-5 and V is TRBV7-6; D gene ambiguous. Germline V lookup: CDR1 SGHVS, CDR2 FNYEAQ. CDR3 size: 14 residues. Trimming left V 4 bases short and J 5 bases short, with 14 bases between. This CDR3 reads CASSSTPTAETQYF. Here the CDR3 DNA reads TGTGCCAGCAGCTCAACCCCAACCGCGGAGACCCAGTACTTC.

The genes are TRBV7-9 and TRBJ1-6; D gene uncertain. The CDR3 length is 16 residues. CDR1 and CDR2 from the germline V gene are SEHNR and FQNEAQ (reference sequence). Trimming took 2 bases from V and 0 from J, leaving 8 bases between them. CDR3 amino acids: CASSLFGSSYNSPLHF. The DNA for the CDR3 is TGTGCCAGCAGCTTATTCGGGAGCTCCTATAATTCACCCCTCCACTTT.

The J gene is TRBJ2-7, the V gene TRBV14; D is perhaps TRBD1 (6 bases). Matching the DNA end better, TRBJ2-5 makes the J call doubtful. This CDR3 is built from 13 residues. Looked up from germline, CDR1 is SGHDN and CDR2 is FVKESK. DNA for the CDR3: TGTGCCAGCAGCCAATGGCAGGGGGAGACCCAGTACTTC. This translates into CASSQWQGETQYF.

The rearrangement uses TRBV7-6 and TRBJ2-5, with TRBD2 identical over 10 bases. V was pared by 1 base and J by 11 bases, with 19 bases of the junction left unmatched. The CDR3 sequence is 18 residues long. Germline V gene data show CDR1 as SGHVS and CDR2 as FNYEAQ. The CDR3 protein is CASSLETSGRQRSTEQYF. CDR3 DNA: TGTGCCAGCAGCTTAGAGACTAGCGGGCGACAAAGATCTACGGAGCAGTACTTC. Supplemented by reference TRBV7-6 and TRBJ2-5, the full variable domain reads GAGVSQSPRYKVTKRGQDVALRCDPISGHVSLYWYRQALGQGPEFLTYFNYEAQQDKSGLPNDRFSAERPEGSISTLTIQRTEQRDSAMYRCASSLETSGRQRSTEQYFGPGTRLLVL.

The chain combines TRBV2 with TRBJ2-3; 10 bases fit TRBD2. The CDR3 extends over 16 amino acids. Germline values: CDR1 SNHLY, CDR2 FYNNEI. V shed 4 bases, J shed 3 bases, and the junction held 7 bases outside the gene matches. The CDR3 DNA is TGTGCCAGCAGTGCCTCCGGACTAGCGGATACAGATACGCAGTATTTT. This codes for CASSASGLADTDTQYF.

The chain uses TRBV12-3 or TRBV12-4 and TRBJ2-5, with D maybe TRBD1 (6 bases). The germline V and J ends were trimmed by 3 bases and 2 bases, with 10 bases remaining between them. This CDR3 region has 14 residues. In nucleotides, the CDR3 is TGTGCCAGCAGTTTTGTGGACAGACAAGAGACCCAGTACTTC. It codes for CASSFVDRQETQYF.

This chain joins TRBV12-5 and TRBJ1-1; 7 nucleotides align to TRBD1. Germline V gene data show CDR1 as LGHNT and CDR2 as FRNRAP. V dropped 6 bases and J dropped 7; count of bases not matched to a gene: 11. The CDR3 contains 14 residues. CDR3 residues: CASGTNNRGLEAFF. The CDR3 DNA is TGTGCTAGTGGAACCAATAACAGGGGACTTGAAGCTTTCTTT.